The clone carrying this T cell receptor (beta chain) has more than one count but fewer than ten. Germline CDR1 reads DFQATT; CDR2 reads SNEGSKA (reference sequence). The junction had 9 bases not matched to a gene; V was cut back by 5 bases and J by 3 bases. The CDR3 has 15 amino acids. This entry belongs to a study of blood T cells in healthy people across ages. The authors ran a second PCR of roughly 6 to 12 cycles using a sample-barcoded 5' primer and a J-beta primer mix. From the 5' RACE reads, TCRdb called clonotypes with MiXCR, one entry per CDR3 protein. Among around 1,100,000 distinct CDR3 sequences, approximately 38% were seen once, and the ten largest hold less than 15%.

V usage is TRBV20-1 and J usage is TRBJ2-3; 9 bases are shared with TRBD1. Sequencing was carried out using blood. The clonotype originates from a man aged 18 to 29 in good health. The CDR3 sequence is CSALPGQGFTDTQYF. CDR3 nucleotide sequence: TGCAGTGCTCTCCCCGGACAGGGGTTTACAGATACGCAGTATTTT.